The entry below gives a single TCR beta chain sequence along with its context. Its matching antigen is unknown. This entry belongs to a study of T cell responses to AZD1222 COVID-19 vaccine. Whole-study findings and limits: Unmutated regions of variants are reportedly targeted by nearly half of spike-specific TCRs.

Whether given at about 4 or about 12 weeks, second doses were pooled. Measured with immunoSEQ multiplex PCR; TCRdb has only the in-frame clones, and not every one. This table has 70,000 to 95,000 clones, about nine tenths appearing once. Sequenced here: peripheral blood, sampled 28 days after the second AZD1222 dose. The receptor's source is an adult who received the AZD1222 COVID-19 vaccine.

Here the CDR3 reads CASSIRQGDYNSPLHF. In DNA, the CDR3 is TGTGCCAGTAGTATACGACAGGGGGACTATAATTCACCCCTCCACTTT. The genes are TRBV19 and TRBJ1-6, with TRBD1 matching 9 bases. J gave up 3 bases and V 2 bases, and 2 bases lay outside the gene matches. CDR1 is LNHDA and CDR2 is SQIVND in the germline V gene (reference sequence). This CDR3 spans 16 amino acids.